Listed below are T cell receptor beta chains from one sample, sequenced in a study of technical replicates of blood from a few donors. The table came from immunoSEQ multiplex PCR; TCRdb's copy has only in-frame clones and leaves some out. The sample comprises around 17,000 clones, under 90% of which are singletons, and about 9.5% rests with the top ten. The sample taken for sequencing was PBMCs. The receptors were gathered from a human donor in good health. Some clones in this sample may be carry-over from other donors' samples. CDR3s include the opening cysteine and the closing phenylalanine or tryptophan. D genes are given only for firm matches. The size of a clone is reported for some rows only, either as once, few or many, or as a class for expanded clones.

d_gene: NA
j_gene: TRBJ1-2
abundance: NA
len: 15
v_gene: TRBV7-9
CDR3aa: CASSGASQGTYGYTF
CDR3nt: TGTGCCAGCAGCGGGGCCTCACAGGGCACCTATGGCTACACCTTC

d_gene: TRBD1
j_gene: TRBJ2-3
abundance: NA
len: 15
v_gene: TRBV19
CDR3aa: CASSQLQGSRDTQYF
CDR3nt: TGTGCCAGTAGCCAACTACAGGGGAGCAGGGATACGCAGTATTTT

d_gene: TRBD1
j_gene: TRBJ2-3
abundance: once
len: 16
v_gene: TRBV5-1
CDR3aa: CASSPSGTGGSDTQYF
CDR3nt: TGCGCCAGCAGCCCTTCTGGGACAGGGGGGTCAGATACGCAGTATTTT

d_gene: NA
j_gene: TRBJ2-7
abundance: NA
len: 14
v_gene: TRBV5-1
CDR3aa: CASRGGVGVYEQYF
CDR3nt: TGCGCCAGCAGAGGAGGGGTCGGAGTCTACGAGCAGTACTTC

d_gene: TRBD2
j_gene: TRBJ2-1
abundance: NA
len: 15
v_gene: TRBV11-2
CDR3aa: CASSFSGRALVEQFF
CDR3nt: TGTGCCAGCAGCTTTAGCGGGAGGGCCTTGGTTGAGCAGTTCTTC

d_gene: NA
j_gene: TRBJ2-1
abundance: NA
len: 16
v_gene: TRBV7-9
CDR3aa: CASSLGNSGSYNEQFF
CDR3nt: TGTGCCAGCAGCTTAGGGAATAGCGGCTCCTACAATGAGCAGTTCTTC

d_gene: NA
j_gene: TRBJ2-6
abundance: NA
len: 13
v_gene: TRBV6-5
CDR3aa: CASSSAGANVLTF
CDR3nt: TGTGCCAGCAGTTCCGCTGGGGCCAACGTCCTGACTTTC

d_gene: TRBD2
j_gene: TRBJ2-7
abundance: NA
len: 17
v_gene: TRBV4-1
CDR3aa: CASSQDKVTSSSYEQYF
CDR3nt: TGCGCCAGCAGCCAAGATAAGGTGACTAGCAGTTCCTACGAGCAGTACTTC

d_gene: NA
j_gene: TRBJ2-7
abundance: NA
len: 14
v_gene: TRBV6-1
CDR3aa: CASSEGGAPYEQYF
CDR3nt: TGTGCCAGCAGTGAGGGGGGGGCGCCCTACGAGCAGTACTTC

d_gene: TRBD2
j_gene: TRBJ2-2
abundance: NA
len: 17
v_gene: TRBV5-4
CDR3aa: CASSLANGRARSGELFF
CDR3nt: TGTGCCAGCAGCTTGGCCAACGGGAGGGCCCGGTCCGGGGAGCTGTTTTTT

d_gene: TRBD1
j_gene: TRBJ1-2
abundance: NA
len: 16
v_gene: TRBV11-2
CDR3aa: CASSPGQVIGGDGYTF
CDR3nt: TGTGCCAGCAGCCCGGGACAGGTGATTGGTGGTGATGGCTACACCTTC

d_gene: NA
j_gene: TRBJ2-3
abundance: NA
len: 10
v_gene: TRBV20-1
CDR3aa: CSARGDTQYF
CDR3nt: TGCAGTGCCCGGGGAGATACGCAGTATTTT

d_gene: NA
j_gene: TRBJ1-2
abundance: NA
len: 12
v_gene: TRBV6-5
CDR3aa: CASSLGGLGYTF
CDR3nt: TGTGCCAGCAGTCTCGGGGGGCTTGGCTACACCTTC

d_gene: TRBD1
j_gene: TRBJ1-4
abundance: NA
len: 15
v_gene: TRBV10-1
CDR3aa: CASSRGTGDNEKLFF
CDR3nt: TGCGCCAGCAGCCGAGGGACAGGTGATAATGAAAAACTGTTTTTT

d_gene: TRBD2
j_gene: TRBJ2-1
abundance: NA
len: 16
v_gene: TRBV5-1
CDR3aa: CASSSGTSASYNEQFF
CDR3nt: TGCGCCAGCAGTTCTGGGACTAGCGCCTCCTACAATGAGCAGTTCTTC

d_gene: TRBD1
j_gene: TRBJ1-1
abundance: NA
len: 14
v_gene: TRBV18
CDR3aa: CASSPRQGATEAFF
CDR3nt: TGTGCCAGCTCACCCCGACAGGGTGCCACTGAAGCTTTCTTT

d_gene: TRBD2
j_gene: TRBJ2-2
abundance: NA
len: 16
v_gene: TRBV2
CDR3aa: CASRRTSGANTGELFF
CDR3nt: TGTGCCAGCAGGAGGACTAGCGGGGCTAACACCGGGGAGCTGTTTTTT

d_gene: TRBD1
j_gene: TRBJ1-2
abundance: NA
len: 15
v_gene: TRBV2
CDR3aa: CASSEGTGGADGYTF
CDR3nt: TGTGCCAGCAGTGAAGGGACAGGGGGCGCTGATGGCTACACCTTC

d_gene: TRBD1
j_gene: TRBJ2-5
abundance: NA
len: 12
v_gene: TRBV25-1
CDR3aa: CASSPGTGGQYF
CDR3nt: TGTGCCAGCAGTCCCGGGACAGGGGGCCAGTACTTC

d_gene: TRBD2
j_gene: TRBJ2-5
abundance: NA
len: 14
v_gene: TRBV19
CDR3aa: CASSSWTSGETQYF
CDR3nt: TGTGCCAGTAGTAGTTGGACTAGCGGAGAGACCCAGTACTTC

d_gene: TRBD2
j_gene: TRBJ2-1
abundance: once
len: 14
v_gene: TRBV13
CDR3aa: CASSIAGGPLEQFF
CDR3nt: TGTGCCAGCAGCATAGCGGGAGGGCCTCTTGAGCAGTTCTTC

d_gene: TRBD2
j_gene: TRBJ2-7
abundance: once
len: 15
v_gene: TRBV11-2
CDR3aa: CASQPQGAGVGEQYF
CDR3nt: TGTGCCAGCCAACCCCAAGGAGCGGGAGTTGGCGAGCAGTACTTC

d_gene: NA
j_gene: TRBJ1-5
abundance: NA
len: 13
v_gene: TRBV6-4
CDR3aa: CASAQEENQPQHF
CDR3nt: TGTGCCAGCGCTCAGGAGGAGAATCAGCCCCAGCATTTT

d_gene: TRBD2
j_gene: TRBJ2-1
abundance: NA
len: 16
v_gene: TRBV19
CDR3aa: CASSGTSASSYNEQFF
CDR3nt: TGTGCCAGTAGTGGGACTAGCGCTAGCTCCTACAATGAGCAGTTCTTC

d_gene: NA
j_gene: TRBJ1-2
abundance: NA
len: 12
v_gene: TRBV6-5
CDR3aa: CASSSTGLGYTF
CDR3nt: TGTGCCAGCAGTTCTACAGGGCTTGGCTACACCTTC

d_gene: NA
j_gene: TRBJ2-5
abundance: NA
len: 14
v_gene: TRBV7-6
CDR3aa: CASSLGVGGETQYF
CDR3nt: TGTGCCAGCAGCTTAGGGGTGGGAGGAGAGACCCAGTACTTC

d_gene: TRBD1
j_gene: TRBJ2-5
abundance: once
len: 14
v_gene: TRBV5-1
CDR3aa: CASSEQGAGETQYF
CDR3nt: TGCGCCAGCAGCGAGCAGGGGGCTGGGGAGACCCAGTACTTC

d_gene: NA
j_gene: TRBJ1-1
abundance: few
len: 12
v_gene: TRBV28
CDR3aa: CASSMTHTEAFF
CDR3nt: TGTGCCAGCAGTATGACTCACACTGAAGCTTTCTTT

d_gene: TRBD1
j_gene: TRBJ1-1
abundance: NA
len: 12
v_gene: TRBV6-1
CDR3aa: CASTGTGSQAFF
CDR3nt: TGTGCCAGCACGGGGACAGGGTCCCAAGCTTTCTTT

d_gene: TRBD2
j_gene: TRBJ2-7
abundance: NA
len: 18
v_gene: TRBV5-1
CDR3aa: CASSLAGTSGDLLYEQYF
CDR3nt: TGCGCCAGCAGCTTGGCCGGGACTAGCGGGGACCTCCTCTACGAGCAGTACTTC

d_gene: TRBD1
j_gene: TRBJ2-5
abundance: NA
len: 16
v_gene: TRBV5-4
CDR3aa: CASSLPTGGGRETQYF
CDR3nt: TGTGCCAGCAGCTTACCTACAGGGGGCGGAAGGGAGACCCAGTACTTC

d_gene: TRBD2
j_gene: TRBJ2-7
abundance: once
len: 14
v_gene: TRBV2
CDR3aa: CAIATSGREYEQYF
CDR3nt: TGTGCCATCGCCACTAGCGGGAGGGAGTACGAGCAGTACTTC

d_gene: NA
j_gene: TRBJ2-7
abundance: once
len: 12
v_gene: TRBV28
CDR3aa: CASTGASYEQYF
CDR3nt: TGTGCCAGCACAGGGGCCTCCTACGAGCAGTACTTC

d_gene: NA
j_gene: TRBJ2-5
abundance: once
len: 13
v_gene: TRBV2
CDR3aa: CASRKDSQETQYF
CDR3nt: TGTGCCAGCAGAAAGGACAGCCAAGAGACCCAGTACTTC

d_gene: TRBD2
j_gene: TRBJ2-1
abundance: once
len: 16
v_gene: TRBV9
CDR3aa: CASSPEGTSGYNEQFF
CDR3nt: TGTGCCAGCAGCCCCGAAGGGACTAGCGGGTACAATGAGCAGTTCTTC

d_gene: TRBD2
j_gene: TRBJ2-3
abundance: once
len: 16
v_gene: TRBV30
CDR3aa: CAWGPGLAGGTDTQYF
CDR3nt: TGTGCCTGGGGGCCGGGACTAGCGGGAGGTACAGATACGCAGTATTTT

d_gene: NA
j_gene: TRBJ2-3
abundance: once
len: 15
v_gene: TRBV5-1
CDR3aa: CASSLDSAGLDTQYF
CDR3nt: TGCGCCAGCAGCTTGGATTCGGCAGGGCTAGATACGCAGTATTTT

d_gene: TRBD2
j_gene: TRBJ2-7
abundance: few
len: 16
v_gene: TRBV28
CDR3aa: CASSFSGLAGGYEQYF
CDR3nt: TGTGCCAGCAGTTTCTCGGGACTAGCGGGAGGATACGAGCAGTACTTC

d_gene: NA
j_gene: TRBJ2-1
abundance: NA
len: 15
v_gene: TRBV19
CDR3aa: CASSLFAEAYNEQFF
CDR3nt: TGTGCCAGTAGTCTCTTTGCGGAGGCCTACAATGAGCAGTTCTTC

d_gene: NA
j_gene: TRBJ2-5
abundance: NA
len: 12
v_gene: TRBV5-6
CDR3aa: CASSFGESYQYF
CDR3nt: TGTGCCAGCAGTTTTGGGGAGTCTTATCAGTACTTC

d_gene: TRBD2
j_gene: TRBJ2-7
abundance: NA
len: 15
v_gene: TRBV9
CDR3aa: CASSVTGTSVNEQYF
CDR3nt: TGTGCCAGCAGCGTCACCGGGACTAGCGTTAACGAGCAGTACTTC

d_gene: TRBD2
j_gene: TRBJ2-6
abundance: NA
len: 17
v_gene: TRBV6-4
CDR3aa: CASSDGTSGSGANVLTF
CDR3nt: TGTGCCAGCAGTGACGGGACTAGCGGCTCTGGGGCCAACGTCCTGACTTTC

d_gene: NA
j_gene: TRBJ2-7
abundance: NA
len: 12
v_gene: TRBV6-6
CDR3aa: CASSYGTYEQYF
CDR3nt: TGTGCCAGCAGTTACGGGACTTACGAGCAGTACTTC

d_gene: NA
j_gene: TRBJ2-2
abundance: NA
len: 15
v_gene: TRBV7-8
CDR3aa: CASSLGTRGAGELFF
CDR3nt: TGTGCCAGCAGCTTAGGTACCCGCGGGGCCGGGGAGCTGTTTTTT

d_gene: TRBD1
j_gene: TRBJ2-1
abundance: NA
len: 16
v_gene: TRBV30
CDR3aa: CAWSQVRPGGGNEQFF
CDR3nt: TGTGCCTGGAGTCAGGTTCGACCAGGGGGTGGGAATGAGCAGTTCTTC

d_gene: NA
j_gene: TRBJ2-2
abundance: NA
len: 15
v_gene: TRBV15
CDR3aa: CATSRDPGRTGELFF
CDR3nt: TGTGCCACCAGCAGAGATCCGGGGAGGACCGGGGAGCTGTTTTTT